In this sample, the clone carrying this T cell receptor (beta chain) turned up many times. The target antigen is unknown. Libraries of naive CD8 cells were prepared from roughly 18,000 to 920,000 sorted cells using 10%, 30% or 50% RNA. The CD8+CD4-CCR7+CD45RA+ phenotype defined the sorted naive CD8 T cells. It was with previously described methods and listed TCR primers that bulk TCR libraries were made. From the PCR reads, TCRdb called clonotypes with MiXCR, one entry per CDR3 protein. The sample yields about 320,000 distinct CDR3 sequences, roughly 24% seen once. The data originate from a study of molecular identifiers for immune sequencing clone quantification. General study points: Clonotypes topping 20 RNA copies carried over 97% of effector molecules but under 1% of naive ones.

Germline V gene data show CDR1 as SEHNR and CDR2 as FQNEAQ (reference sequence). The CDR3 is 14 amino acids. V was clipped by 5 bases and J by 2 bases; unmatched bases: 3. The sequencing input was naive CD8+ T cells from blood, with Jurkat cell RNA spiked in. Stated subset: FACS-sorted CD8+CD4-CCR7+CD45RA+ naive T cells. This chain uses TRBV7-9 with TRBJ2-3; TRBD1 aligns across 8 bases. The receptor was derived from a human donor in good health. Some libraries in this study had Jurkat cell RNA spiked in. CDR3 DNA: TGTGCCAGCAGCCTGGACAGGGCCACAGATACGCAGTATTTT. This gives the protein CASSLDRATDTQYF.